These 28 T cell receptor beta chains were all obtained from the same sample, sequenced in a study of CD8 T cells in Susac syndrome. RNA was extracted with the RNeasy kit, and a quantity of roughly 0.45 to 1 ug was reverse transcribed using random hexamers. One entry per CDR3 protein, called by TCRdb with MiXCR from the immunoSEQ multiplex PCR reads. Of 120,000 or so distinct CDR3 sequences in the sample, about 95% were seen once. Sample: CD8+ T cells from PBMCs. These receptors originate from a human donor with Susac syndrome.

The rearrangement links TRBV19 to TRBJ2-2; no definite D call. The length of the CDR3 is 15 residues. Germline CDR1 reads LNHDA; CDR2 reads SQIVND (reference sequence). V was shortened by 2 bases and J by 1 base, with 8 bases between the two germline ends. The CDR3 loop reads CASSIWHMNTGELFF. The CDR3 nucleotides are TGTGCCAGTAGTATATGGCATATGAACACCGGGGAGCTGTTTTTT.

The chain links TRBV6-6 to TRBJ1-1; D uncertain. V was pared by 5 bases and J by 3 bases, with 7 bases between. The CDR3 length is 12 residues. The germline V gene has CDR1 MNHNY and CDR2 SVGAGI (reference sequence). The CDR3 nucleotides are TGTGCCAGCAGTCGGGCAGACACTGAAGCTTTCTTT. Its translation: CASSRADTEAFF.

This chain uses TRBV4-1 with TRBJ2-1, with D possibly TRBD2 on 5 matching bases. CDR1 and CDR2 from the germline V gene are MGHRA and YSYEKL. Between the trimmed V and J ends, which lost 0 bases and 2 bases, there was a span of 11 bases. The CDR3 totals 16 residues. The CDR3 DNA reads as TGCGCCAGCAGCCAAGATGAGGGAGAGCCCTACAATGAGCAGTTCTTC. Its translation is CASSQDEGEPYNEQFF.

The rearrangement links TRBV28 to TRBJ1-1; D is possibly TRBD1 (5 bases). From germline, CDR1 is MDHEN and CDR2 SYDVKM. This CDR3 has 13 residues. Trimming shortened V by 3 bases and J by 4 bases, and 9 bases separated the two germline ends. CDR3 residues: CASSFTGGTEAFF. As DNA, the CDR3 is TGTGCCAGCAGTTTTACGGGGGGCACTGAAGCTTTCTTT.

The CDR3 is CAWSRPDPYEQYF. CDR3 bases: TGTGCCTGGAGTCGGCCCGACCCCTACGAGCAGTACTTC. The chain is built from TRBV30 and TRBJ2-7; D not resolved. From germline, CDR1 is GTSNPN and CDR2 SVGIG (reference sequence). V lost 2 bases, J lost 2 bases, and 10 bases lay in between. The CDR3 covers 13 residues.

This clonotype was seen a single time. The chain carries TRBV5-1 and TRBJ1-2; D unresolved. The CDR3 extends over 13 amino acids. Trimming left V 2 bases short and J 4 bases short, with 9 bases between. Germline loops: CDR1 SGHRS, CDR2 YFSETQ. The CDR3 sequence: CASSFESSYGYTF. CDR3 coding DNA: TGCGCCAGCAGCTTCGAGAGTAGCTATGGCTACACCTTC.

This sequence joins TRBV2 and TRBJ2-7; D ambiguous. This CDR3 contains 13 residues. Germline V lookup: CDR1 SNHLY, CDR2 FYNNEI. Deletions cut 1 base from V and 3 bases from J, with 7 bases between. In nucleotides, the CDR3 is TGTGCCAGCAGTGAAGGCGGAGACTACGAGCAGTACTTC. Protein sequence: CASSEGGDYEQYF. Complete variable domain (other parts from reference TRBV2 and TRBJ2-7): EPEVTQTPSHQVTQMGQEVILRCVPISNHLYFYWYRQILGQKVEFLVSFYNNEISEKSEIFDDQFSVERPDGSNFTLKIRSTKLEDSAMYFCASSEGGDYEQYFGPGTRLTVT.

This chain connects TRBV4-1 to TRBJ2-1, with 8 bases matching TRBD2. This CDR3 is built from 14 residues. Germline CDR1 reads MGHRA; CDR2 reads YSYEKL. The V gene end was trimmed by 0 bases and the J gene end by 7 bases; junction bases not matched to a gene: 2. CDR3 protein: CASSQEGTRNEQFF. Here the CDR3 DNA reads TGCGCCAGCAGCCAAGAGGGGACTAGAAATGAGCAGTTCTTC.

The chain joins TRBV19 to TRBJ1-2; possibly TRBD1 for D (6 bases). Germline V CDR1 and CDR2: LNHDA, SQIVND (reference sequence). This CDR3 is 14 amino acids long. Trimming took off 7 bases at V and 7 bases at J, with 19 bases between the two ends. The CDR3 loop is CASNAGRGLFGYTF. CDR3 bases: TGTGCCAGTAACGCCGGGCGGGGGCTGTTTGGCTACACCTTC.

The chain combines TRBV9 with TRBJ2-3, with D hard to call. Trimming removed 4 bases at V and 6 bases at J, with 12 bases between. This CDR3 contains 13 residues. CDR1 and CDR2 (germline): SGDLS, YYNGEE. The DNA for the CDR3 is TGTGCCAGCAGCCCTTCCCTAGTCGATACGCAGTATTTT. It is translated as CASSPSLVDTQYF.

This clonotype was observed a single time. This rearrangement joins TRBV15 to TRBJ2-5, with no clear D. CDR3 length equals 14 residues. Germline CDR1 and CDR2: LNHNV and YYDKDF (reference sequence). V was trimmed by 3 bases and J by 0 bases, leaving 8 bases between them. The CDR3 DNA sequence: TGTGCCACCAGCAGCCGGACGGACCAAGAGACCCAGTACTTC. Protein sequence: CATSSRTDQETQYF.

The genes are TRBV9 and TRBJ1-6; possible D gene TRBD1, 5 bases. This CDR3 is built from 12 residues. With 2 bases removed from V and 14 bases from J, the gap between germline ends came to 11 bases. In germline, CDR1 is SGDLS, CDR2 YYNGEE. The CDR3 loop is CASSVFGATLHF. CDR3 coding DNA: TGTGCCAGCAGCGTCTTCGGGGCCACCCTCCACTTT.

In nucleotides, the CDR3 is TGTGCCACCAGCGGATTTGAAGCTTTCTTT. Translation gives CATSGFEAFF. The chain combines TRBV15 with TRBJ1-1; the D is unclear. The germline V gene encodes CDR1 LNHNV and CDR2 YYDKDF (reference sequence). Trimming took 5 bases from V and 7 from J, leaving 5 bases between them. This CDR3 has 10 residues.

The rearrangement joins TRBV20-1 to TRBJ2-1; D is unclear. CDR3 length: 12 amino acids. Germline CDR1 is DFQATT and CDR2 is SNEGSKA (reference sequence). Trimming stripped 3 bases from V and 4 bases from J, with 7 bases between. The CDR3 DNA reads TGCAGTGCTAGGGACGGATACAATGAGCAGTTCTTC. As protein: CSARDGYNEQFF.

The chain recombines TRBV30 with TRBJ1-2, with 7 bases aligning to TRBD1. J was trimmed by 8 bases and V by 4 bases; bases with no gene match: 13. Germline assignment: CDR1 GTSNPN and CDR2 SVGIG (reference sequence). This CDR3 has 14 residues. The CDR3 bases are TGTGCCTGGAACCTGGGCAGGGGGTCAGTCGGCTACACCTTC. Its protein product is CAWNLGRGSVGYTF.

J is TRBJ2-3 and V is TRBV20-1; the match to TRBD2 covers 11 bases. The CDR3 covers 16 residues. Germline CDR1 DFQATT, CDR2 SNEGSKA (reference sequence). The V segment lost 3 bases and the J segment 2 bases; nucleotides outside the gene matches: 7. CDR3 sequence (DNA): TGCAGTGCTAGGGGCTTGACTAGCGGGGACACAGATACGCAGTATTTT. Its translation: CSARGLTSGDTDTQYF.

The genes are TRBV30 and TRBJ2-7; 7 bases agree with TRBD2. This CDR3 has 14 residues. The trim removed 6 bases at V and 2 bases at J, leaving 10 bases unmatched. Germline assignment: CDR1 GTSNPN and CDR2 SVGIG (reference sequence). The CDR3 is CACTPGGEAYEQYF. The CDR3 DNA is TGTGCCTGCACGCCGGGGGGAGAGGCCTACGAGCAGTACTTC.

The V call is TRBV20-1, the J call TRBJ2-1; TRBD2 agrees at 13 bases. Germline CDR1 reads DFQATT; CDR2 reads SNEGSKA (reference sequence). The V and J ends lost 6 bases and 9 bases, in that order; junction bases with no gene match: 8. The CDR3 has 14 residues. Here the CDR3 reads CSALGLAGELEQFF. CDR3 nucleotide sequence: TGCAGTGCGCTCGGACTAGCGGGAGAGCTTGAGCAGTTCTTC.

This clonotype was seen a single time. The chain carries TRBV5-1 and TRBJ2-7; 7 bases line up with TRBD1. In germline, CDR1 is SGHRS, CDR2 YFSETQ. This CDR3 is built from 14 residues. V lost 3 bases and J lost 1; bases outside the gene matches: 4. The CDR3: CASSSQGVSYEQYF. The CDR3 nucleotides read TGCGCCAGCAGCTCGCAGGGGGTATCCTACGAGCAGTACTTC.

This clonotype was seen only a few times. The chain combines TRBV24-1 with TRBJ1-4; 10 positions match TRBD1. This CDR3 comprises 15 residues. With 2 bases clipped from V and 6 bases from J, the junction kept 2 bases outside the gene matches. Germline assignment: CDR1 KGHDR and CDR2 SFDVKD. The CDR3 sequence: CATSDSGQGDEKLFF. In DNA form, the CDR3 reads TGTGCCACCAGTGATTCTGGACAGGGGGATGAAAAACTGTTTTTT.

The chain joins TRBV20-1 to TRBJ2-7, with 7 bases fitting TRBD1. The J segment lost 3 bases and the V segment lost 5 bases, leaving 7 bases of the junction unmatched. In germline, CDR1 is DFQATT, CDR2 SNEGSKA (reference sequence). CDR3 length: 13 amino acids. CDR3 loop: CSASGTVDYEQYF. The CDR3 nucleotides are TGCAGTGCTTCCGGGACAGTTGACTACGAGCAGTACTTC.

The V gene is TRBV14, the J gene TRBJ2-3; D is unclear. Germline values: CDR1 SGHDN, CDR2 FVKESK. V lost 0 bases and J lost 5, with 15 bases in between. CDR3 length equals 16 residues. The CDR3 loop reads CASSQDIWSPGDTQYF. The CDR3 DNA follows: TGTGCCAGCAGCCAAGATATATGGTCTCCCGGAGATACGCAGTATTTT.

The CDR3 DNA reads as TGTGCCAGCAGCGGGTTAATCCTCTACGAGCAGTACTTC. This translates into CASSGLILYEQYF. V usage is TRBV2 and J usage is TRBJ2-7, with D unclear. This CDR3 comprises 13 residues. Deletions cut 6 bases from V and 3 bases from J, with 12 bases between. Germline V gives CDR1 SNHLY, CDR2 FYNNEI.

This sequence joins TRBV29-1 and TRBJ1-1, with D tentatively TRBD1 (6 bases). Germline CDR1 and CDR2: SQVTM and ANQGSEA. Trimming left V 4 bases short and J 0 bases short, with 9 bases between. The CDR3 is 13 amino acids. As DNA, the CDR3 is TGCAGCGTTGGCGGACAGTTGAACACTGAAGCTTTCTTT. Amino acids: CSVGGQLNTEAFF.

This rearrangement joins TRBV9 to TRBJ2-5; D remains unclear. V was trimmed by 0 bases and J by 2 bases, leaving 14 bases between them. Germline values: CDR1 SGDLS, CDR2 YYNGEE. The length of the CDR3 is 16 residues. In DNA, the CDR3 is TGTGCCAGCAGCGTAGAGAGTTATCCTTTACAAGAGACCCAGTACTTC. It yields the protein CASSVESYPLQETQYF.

This clonotype appeared a single time. The rearrangement uses TRBV9 and TRBJ2-7; D not certain. The CDR3 has 13 residues. Germline CDR1 SGDLS, CDR2 YYNGEE. V lost 3 bases and J 3 bases, leaving 10 bases between the germline ends. The CDR3 DNA reads as TGTGCCAGCAGCGCCGAGCCTCACTACGAGCAGTACTTC. Amino acid sequence: CASSAEPHYEQYF.

J is TRBJ1-1 and V is TRBV13; no clear D. V was cut by 4 bases and J by 9 bases, with 15 bases left in between. The CDR3 is 13 residues long. The germline V gene encodes CDR1 PRHDT and CDR2 FYEKMQ (reference sequence). CDR3 residues: CASSSQSWNQAFF. The DNA for the CDR3 is TGTGCCAGCAGCTCCCAAAGTTGGAATCAAGCTTTCTTT. The whole variable domain, remainder taken from reference TRBV13 and TRBJ1-1, is AAGVIQSPRHLIKEKRETATLKCYPIPRHDTVYWYQQGPGQDPQFLISFYEKMQSDKGSIPDRFSAQQFSDYHSELNMSSLELGDSALYFCASSSQSWNQAFFGQGTRLTVV.

The chain recombines TRBV6-5 with TRBJ2-5, with D unresolved. CDR1 is MNHEY and CDR2 is SVGAGI in the germline V gene. V dropped 4 bases and J dropped 7 bases, with 13 bases sitting between them. CDR3 length equals 13 residues. The CDR3 region is CASSWRQLGTQYF. The CDR3 region has the DNA TGTGCCAGCAGTTGGCGGCAACTGGGGACCCAGTACTTC.